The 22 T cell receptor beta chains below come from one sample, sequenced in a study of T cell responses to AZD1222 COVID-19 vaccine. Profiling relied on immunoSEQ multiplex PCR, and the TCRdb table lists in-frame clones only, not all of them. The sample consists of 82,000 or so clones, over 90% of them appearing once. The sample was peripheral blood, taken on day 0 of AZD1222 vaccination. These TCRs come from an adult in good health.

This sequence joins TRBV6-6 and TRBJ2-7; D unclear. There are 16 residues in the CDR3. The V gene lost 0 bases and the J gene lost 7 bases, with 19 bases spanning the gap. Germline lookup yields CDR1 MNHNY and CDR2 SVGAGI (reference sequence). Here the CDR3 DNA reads TGTGCCAGCAGTTACTCCTCGGACGAATTCAAGGTTGAGCAGTACTTC. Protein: CASSYSSDEFKVEQYF.

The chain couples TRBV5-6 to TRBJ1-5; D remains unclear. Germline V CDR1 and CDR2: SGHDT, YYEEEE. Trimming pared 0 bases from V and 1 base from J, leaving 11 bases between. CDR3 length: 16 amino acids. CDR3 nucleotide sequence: TGTGCCAGCAGCTTGGGTGTGGGAGCAAGCAATCAGCCCCAGCATTTT. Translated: CASSLGVGASNQPQHF.

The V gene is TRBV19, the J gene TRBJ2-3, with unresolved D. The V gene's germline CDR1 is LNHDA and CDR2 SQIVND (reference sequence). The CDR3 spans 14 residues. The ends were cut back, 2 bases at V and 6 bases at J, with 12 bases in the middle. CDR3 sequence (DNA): TGTGCCAGTAGTATAATGACCCAACACGATACGCAGTATTTT. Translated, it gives CASSIMTQHDTQYF.

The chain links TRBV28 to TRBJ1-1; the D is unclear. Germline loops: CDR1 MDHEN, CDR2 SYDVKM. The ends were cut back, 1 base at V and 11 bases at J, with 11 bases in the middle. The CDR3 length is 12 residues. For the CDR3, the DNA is TGTGCCAGCAGTTTATATTCCGGGCCGGCTTTCTTT. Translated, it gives CASSLYSGPAFF.

The CDR3 region is CAISAHTGGRGEKLFF. CDR3 DNA sequence: TGTGCCATCAGTGCCCATACAGGGGGCAGGGGAGAAAAACTGTTTTTT. J is TRBJ1-4 and V is TRBV10-3, with 9 bases identical to TRBD1. The CDR3 covers 16 residues. V lost 4 bases and J lost 8; bases outside the gene matches: 11. Germline CDR1 reads ENHRY; CDR2 reads SYGVKD.

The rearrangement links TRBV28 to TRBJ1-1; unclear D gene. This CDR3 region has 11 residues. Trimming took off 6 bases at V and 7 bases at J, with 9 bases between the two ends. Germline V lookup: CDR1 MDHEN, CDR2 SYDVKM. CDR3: CASRLKGEAFF. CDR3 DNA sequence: TGTGCCAGCAGGCTGAAAGGTGAAGCTTTCTTT.

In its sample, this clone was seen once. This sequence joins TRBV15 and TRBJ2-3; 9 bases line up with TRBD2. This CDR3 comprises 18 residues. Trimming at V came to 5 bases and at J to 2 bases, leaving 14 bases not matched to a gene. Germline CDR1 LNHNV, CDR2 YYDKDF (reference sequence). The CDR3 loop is CATSESSGAIYNTDTQYF. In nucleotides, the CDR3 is TGTGCCACCAGCGAATCTAGCGGGGCGATTTATAACACAGATACGCAGTATTTT.

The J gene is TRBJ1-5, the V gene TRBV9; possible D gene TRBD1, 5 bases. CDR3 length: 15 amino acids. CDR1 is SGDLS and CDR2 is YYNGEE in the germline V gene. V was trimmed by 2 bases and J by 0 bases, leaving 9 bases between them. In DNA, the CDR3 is TGTGCCAGCAGCGTGGGGGAGGTTAGCAATCAGCCCCAGCATTTT. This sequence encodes CASSVGEVSNQPQHF.

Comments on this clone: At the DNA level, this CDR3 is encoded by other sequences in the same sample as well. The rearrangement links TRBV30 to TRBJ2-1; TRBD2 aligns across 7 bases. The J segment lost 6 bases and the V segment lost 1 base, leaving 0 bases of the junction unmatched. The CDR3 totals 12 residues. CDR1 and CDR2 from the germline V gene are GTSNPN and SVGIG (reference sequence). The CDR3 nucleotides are TGTGCCTGGAGTGGGGGGGGCAATGAGCAGTTCTTC. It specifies CAWSGGGNEQFF.

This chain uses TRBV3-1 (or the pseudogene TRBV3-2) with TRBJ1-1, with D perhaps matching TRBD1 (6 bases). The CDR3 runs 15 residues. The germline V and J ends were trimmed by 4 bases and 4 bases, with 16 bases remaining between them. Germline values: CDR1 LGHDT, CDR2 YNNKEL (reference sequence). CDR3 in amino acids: CASSLSDRSSTEAFF. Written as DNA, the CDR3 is TGTGCCAGCAGCCTTTCGGACAGATCGAGCACTGAAGCTTTCTTT.

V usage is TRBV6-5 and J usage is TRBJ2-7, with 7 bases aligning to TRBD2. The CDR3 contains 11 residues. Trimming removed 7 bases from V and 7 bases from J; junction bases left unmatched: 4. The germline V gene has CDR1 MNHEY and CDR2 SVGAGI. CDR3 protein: CASTQGGEQYF. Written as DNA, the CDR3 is TGTGCCAGCACCCAGGGAGGGGAGCAGTACTTC.

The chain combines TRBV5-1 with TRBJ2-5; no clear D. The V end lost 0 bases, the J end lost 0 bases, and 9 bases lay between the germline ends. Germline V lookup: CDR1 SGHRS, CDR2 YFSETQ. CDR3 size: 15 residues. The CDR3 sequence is CASSLANGNQETQYF. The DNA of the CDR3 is TGCGCCAGCAGCTTGGCCAACGGAAACCAAGAGACCCAGTACTTC. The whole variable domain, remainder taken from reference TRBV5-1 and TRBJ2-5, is KAGVTQTPRYLIKTRGQQVTLSCSPISGHRSVSWYQQTPGQGLQFLFEYFSETQRNKGNFPGRFSGRQFSNSRSEMNVSTLELGDSALYLCASSLANGNQETQYFGPGTRLLVL.

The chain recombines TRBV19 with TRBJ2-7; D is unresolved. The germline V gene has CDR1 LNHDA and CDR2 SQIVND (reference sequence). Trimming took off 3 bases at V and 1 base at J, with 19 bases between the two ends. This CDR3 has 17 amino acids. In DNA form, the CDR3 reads TGTGCCAGTAGTATTAGCTCAGTAGGCCACGGGTCCTACGAGCAGTACTTC. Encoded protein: CASSISSVGHGSYEQYF.

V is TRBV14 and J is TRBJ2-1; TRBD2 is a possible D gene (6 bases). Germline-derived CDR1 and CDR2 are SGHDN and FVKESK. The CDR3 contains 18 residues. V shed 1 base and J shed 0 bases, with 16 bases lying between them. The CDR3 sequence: CASSQAPYRLDSYNEQFF. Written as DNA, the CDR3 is TGTGCCAGCAGCCAAGCTCCCTACAGACTAGACTCCTACAATGAGCAGTTCTTC.

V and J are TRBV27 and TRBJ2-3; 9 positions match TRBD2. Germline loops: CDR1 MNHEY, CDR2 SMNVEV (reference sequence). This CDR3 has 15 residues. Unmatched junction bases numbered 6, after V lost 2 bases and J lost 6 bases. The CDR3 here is CASSLAGGLRDTQYF. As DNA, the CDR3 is TGTGCCAGCAGTTTAGCGGGGGGGCTTAGGGATACGCAGTATTTT.

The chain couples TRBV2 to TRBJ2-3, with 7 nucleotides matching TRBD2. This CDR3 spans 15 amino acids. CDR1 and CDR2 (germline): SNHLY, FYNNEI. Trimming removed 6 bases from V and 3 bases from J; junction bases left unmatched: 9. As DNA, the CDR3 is TGTGCCAGCAGAAATGGGGGGGGTGGGACAGATACGCAGTATTTT. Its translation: CASRNGGGGTDTQYF.

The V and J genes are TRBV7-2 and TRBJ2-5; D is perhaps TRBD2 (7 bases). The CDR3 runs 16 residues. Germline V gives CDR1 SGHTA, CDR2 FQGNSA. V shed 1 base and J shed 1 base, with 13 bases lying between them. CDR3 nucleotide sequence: TGTGCCAGCAGCTTAGGAGGAGGGGGGGGCCAAGAGACCCAGTACTTC. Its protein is CASSLGGGGGQETQYF.

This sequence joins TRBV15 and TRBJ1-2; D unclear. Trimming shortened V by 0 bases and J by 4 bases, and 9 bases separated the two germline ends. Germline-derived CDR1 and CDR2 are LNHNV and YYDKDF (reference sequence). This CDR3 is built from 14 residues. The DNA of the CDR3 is TGTGCCACCAGCAGAGATTTGGCAGTCTATGGCTACACCTTC. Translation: CATSRDLAVYGYTF.

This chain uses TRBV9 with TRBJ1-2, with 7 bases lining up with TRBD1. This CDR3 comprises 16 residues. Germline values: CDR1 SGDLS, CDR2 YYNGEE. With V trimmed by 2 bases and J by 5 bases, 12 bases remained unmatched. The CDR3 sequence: CASSVSPTGVGYGYTF. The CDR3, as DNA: TGTGCCAGCAGCGTTAGTCCTACAGGGGTGGGGTATGGCTACACCTTC.

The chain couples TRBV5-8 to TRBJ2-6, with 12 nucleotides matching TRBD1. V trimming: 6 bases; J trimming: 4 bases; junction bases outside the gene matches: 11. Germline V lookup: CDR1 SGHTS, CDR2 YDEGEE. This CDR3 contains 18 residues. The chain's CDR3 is CASTGTGGSLSGANVLTF. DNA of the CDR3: TGTGCCAGCACCGGGACAGGGGGCTCCCTATCCGGGGCCAACGTCCTGACTTTC.

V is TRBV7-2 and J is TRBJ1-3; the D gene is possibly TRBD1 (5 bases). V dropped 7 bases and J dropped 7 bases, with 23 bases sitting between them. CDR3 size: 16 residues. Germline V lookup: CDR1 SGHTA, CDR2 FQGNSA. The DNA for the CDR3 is TGTGCCAGCACCCTTGGGGGTGCGCGGGCTCAGAACACCATATATTTT. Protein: CASTLGGARAQNTIYF.

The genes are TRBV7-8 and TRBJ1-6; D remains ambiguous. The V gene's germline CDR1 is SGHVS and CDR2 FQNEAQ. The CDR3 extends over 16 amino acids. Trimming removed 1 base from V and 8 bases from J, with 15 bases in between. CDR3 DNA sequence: TGTGCCAGCAGCTTAGGGGGAAAGTCTATAGATTCACCCCTCCACTTT. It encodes CASSLGGKSIDSPLHF.